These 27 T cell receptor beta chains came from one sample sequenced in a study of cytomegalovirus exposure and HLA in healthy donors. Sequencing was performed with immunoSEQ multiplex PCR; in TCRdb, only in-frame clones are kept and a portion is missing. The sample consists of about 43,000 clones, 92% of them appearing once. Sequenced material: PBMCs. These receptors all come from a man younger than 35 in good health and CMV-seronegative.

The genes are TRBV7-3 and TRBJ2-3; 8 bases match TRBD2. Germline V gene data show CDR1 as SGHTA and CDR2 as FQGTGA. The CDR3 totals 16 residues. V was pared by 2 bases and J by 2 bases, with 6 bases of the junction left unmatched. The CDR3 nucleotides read TGTGCCAGCAGCTTAGGGGTAGCGGGGAACACAGATACGCAGTATTTT. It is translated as CASSLGVAGNTDTQYF.

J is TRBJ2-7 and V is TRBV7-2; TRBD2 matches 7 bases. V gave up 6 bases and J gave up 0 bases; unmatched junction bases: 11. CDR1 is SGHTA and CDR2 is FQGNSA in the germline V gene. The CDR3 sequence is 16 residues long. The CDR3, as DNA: TGTGCCAGCAGTTACCCCGGGGGGATGTTCTCCTACGAGCAGTACTTC. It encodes CASSYPGGMFSYEQYF.

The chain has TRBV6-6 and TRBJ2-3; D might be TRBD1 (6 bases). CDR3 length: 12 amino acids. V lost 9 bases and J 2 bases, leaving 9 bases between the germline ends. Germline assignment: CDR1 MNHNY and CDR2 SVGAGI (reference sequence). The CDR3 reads CASNRDTDTQYF. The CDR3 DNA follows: TGTGCCAGTAACAGGGACACAGATACGCAGTATTTT.

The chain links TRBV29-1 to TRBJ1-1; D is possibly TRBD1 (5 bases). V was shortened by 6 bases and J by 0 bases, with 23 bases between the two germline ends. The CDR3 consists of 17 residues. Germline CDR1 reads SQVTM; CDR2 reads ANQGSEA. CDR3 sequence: CSVGEGRGSLMNTEAFF. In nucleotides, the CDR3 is TGCAGCGTGGGCGAAGGGCGGGGCAGCCTAATGAACACTGAAGCTTTCTTT.

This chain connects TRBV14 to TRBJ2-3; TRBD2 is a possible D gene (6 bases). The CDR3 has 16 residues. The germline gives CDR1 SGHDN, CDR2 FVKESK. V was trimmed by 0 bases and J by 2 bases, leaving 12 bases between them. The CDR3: CASSQDWWRDTDTQYF. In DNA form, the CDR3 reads TGTGCCAGCAGCCAAGATTGGTGGCGGGACACAGATACGCAGTATTTT.

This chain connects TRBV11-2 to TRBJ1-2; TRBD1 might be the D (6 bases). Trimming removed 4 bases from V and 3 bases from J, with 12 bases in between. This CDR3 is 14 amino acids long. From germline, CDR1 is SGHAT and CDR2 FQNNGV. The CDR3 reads CASSSGQSHYGYTF. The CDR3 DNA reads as TGTGCCAGCAGCTCCGGACAGAGCCACTATGGCTACACCTTC. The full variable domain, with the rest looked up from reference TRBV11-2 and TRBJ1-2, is EAGVAQSPRYKIIEKRQSVAFWCNPISGHATLYWYQQILGQGPKLLIQFQNNGVVDDSQLPKDRFSAERLKGVDSTLKIQPAKLEDSAVYLCASSSGQSHYGYTFGSGTRLTVV.

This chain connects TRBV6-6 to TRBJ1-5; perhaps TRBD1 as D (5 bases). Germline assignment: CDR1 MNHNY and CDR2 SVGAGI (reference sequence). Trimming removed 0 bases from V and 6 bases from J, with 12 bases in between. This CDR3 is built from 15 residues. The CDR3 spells CASSYSRERGQPQHF. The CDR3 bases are TGTGCCAGCAGTTACTCTCGGGAGAGGGGTCAGCCCCAGCATTTT.

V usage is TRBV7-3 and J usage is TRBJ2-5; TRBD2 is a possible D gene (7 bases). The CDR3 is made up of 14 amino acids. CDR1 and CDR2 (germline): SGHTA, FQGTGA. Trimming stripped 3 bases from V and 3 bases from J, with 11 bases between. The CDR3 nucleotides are TGTGCCAGCAGCTTGAGGGGGGGAGAAGAGACCCAGTACTTC. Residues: CASSLRGGEETQYF.

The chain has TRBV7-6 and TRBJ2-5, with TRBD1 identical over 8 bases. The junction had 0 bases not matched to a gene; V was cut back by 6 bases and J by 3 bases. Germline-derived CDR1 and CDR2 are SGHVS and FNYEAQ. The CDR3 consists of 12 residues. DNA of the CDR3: TGTGCCAGCAGGGACAGGGAAGAGACCCAGTACTTC. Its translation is CASRDREETQYF.

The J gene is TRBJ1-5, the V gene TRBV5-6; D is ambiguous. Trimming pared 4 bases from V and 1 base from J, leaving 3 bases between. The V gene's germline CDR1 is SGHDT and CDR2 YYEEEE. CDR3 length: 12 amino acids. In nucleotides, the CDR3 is TGTGCCAGCAGCCAAAGCAATCAGCCCCAGCATTTT. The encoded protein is CASSQSNQPQHF.

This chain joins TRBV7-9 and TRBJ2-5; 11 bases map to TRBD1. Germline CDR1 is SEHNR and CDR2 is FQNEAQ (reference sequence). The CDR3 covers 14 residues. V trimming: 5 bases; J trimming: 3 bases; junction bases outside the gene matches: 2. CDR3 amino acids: CASSAGQGEETQYF. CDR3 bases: TGTGCCAGCAGCGCGGGACAGGGGGAAGAGACCCAGTACTTC.

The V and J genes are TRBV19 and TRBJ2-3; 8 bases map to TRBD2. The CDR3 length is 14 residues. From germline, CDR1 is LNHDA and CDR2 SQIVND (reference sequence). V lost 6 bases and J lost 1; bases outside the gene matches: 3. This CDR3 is CASRTAGGTDTQYF. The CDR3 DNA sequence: TGTGCCAGTAGGACAGCGGGAGGCACAGATACGCAGTATTTT.

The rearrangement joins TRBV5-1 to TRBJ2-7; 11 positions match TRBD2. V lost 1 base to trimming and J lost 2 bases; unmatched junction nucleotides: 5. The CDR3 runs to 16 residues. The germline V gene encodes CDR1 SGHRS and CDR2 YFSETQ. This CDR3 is CASSLTTSGRTYEQYF. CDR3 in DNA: TGCGCCAGCAGCTTGACTACTAGCGGGAGAACCTACGAGCAGTACTTC.

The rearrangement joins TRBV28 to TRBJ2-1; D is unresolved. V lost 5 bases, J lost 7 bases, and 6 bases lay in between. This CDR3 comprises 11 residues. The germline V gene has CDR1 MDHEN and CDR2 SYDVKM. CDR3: CASSTKNEQFF. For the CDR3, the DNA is TGTGCCAGCAGTACTAAAAATGAGCAGTTCTTC. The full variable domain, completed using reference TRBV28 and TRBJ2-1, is DVKVTQSSRYLVKRTGEKVFLECVQDMDHENMFWYRQDPGLGLRLIYFSYDVKMKEKGDIPEGYSVSREKKERFSLILESASTNQTSMYLCASSTKNEQFFGPGTRLTVL.

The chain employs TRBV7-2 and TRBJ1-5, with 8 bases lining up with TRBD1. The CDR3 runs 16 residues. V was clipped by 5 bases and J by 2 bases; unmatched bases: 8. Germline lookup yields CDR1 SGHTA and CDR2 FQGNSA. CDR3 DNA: TGTGCCAGCAGCCCGAGGACAGGGTCCGGCAATCAGCCCCAGCATTTT. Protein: CASSPRTGSGNQPQHF.

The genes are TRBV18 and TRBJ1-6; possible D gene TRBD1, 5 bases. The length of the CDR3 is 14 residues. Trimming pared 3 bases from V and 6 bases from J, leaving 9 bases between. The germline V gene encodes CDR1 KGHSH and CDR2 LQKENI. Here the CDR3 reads CASSPGRVNSPLHF. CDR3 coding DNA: TGTGCCAGCTCACCGGGCAGGGTTAATTCACCCCTCCACTTT.

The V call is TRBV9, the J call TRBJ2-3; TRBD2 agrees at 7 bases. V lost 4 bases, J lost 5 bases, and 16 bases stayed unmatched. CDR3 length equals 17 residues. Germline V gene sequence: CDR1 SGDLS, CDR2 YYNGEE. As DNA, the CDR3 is TGTGCCAGCAGCCCTCATCTCGGCGGGGGTAGTGGAGATACGCAGTATTTT. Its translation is CASSPHLGGGSGDTQYF. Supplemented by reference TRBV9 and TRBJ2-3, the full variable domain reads DSGVTQTPKHLITATGQRVTLRCSPRSGDLSVYWYQQSLDQGLQFLIQYYNGEERAKGNILERFSAQQFPDLHSELNLSSLELGDSALYFCASSPHLGGGSGDTQYFGPGTRLTVL.

The CDR3 nucleotides are TGTGCCAGCAGCTTGGGTATTAGCAATCAGCCCCAGCATTTT. Its protein is CASSLGISNQPQHF. The V call is TRBV5-6, the J call TRBJ1-5; no clear D. Germline CDR1 SGHDT, CDR2 YYEEEE. The CDR3 covers 14 residues. The ends were cut back, 0 bases at V and 0 bases at J, with 4 bases in the middle. Full variable domain (missing parts from reference TRBV5-6 and TRBJ1-5): DAGVTQSPTHLIKTRGQQVTLRCSPKSGHDTVSWYQQALGQGPQFIFQYYEEEERQRGNFPDRFSGHQFPNYSSELNVNALLLGDSALYLCASSLGISNQPQHFGDGTRLSIL.

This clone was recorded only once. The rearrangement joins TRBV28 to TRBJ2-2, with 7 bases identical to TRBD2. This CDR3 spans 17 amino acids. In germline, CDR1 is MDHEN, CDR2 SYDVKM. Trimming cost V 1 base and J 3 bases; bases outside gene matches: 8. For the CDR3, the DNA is TGTGCCAGCAGTTTATCCCCTTGGGGGGGGGACACCGGGGAGCTGTTTTTT. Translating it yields CASSLSPWGGDTGELFF.

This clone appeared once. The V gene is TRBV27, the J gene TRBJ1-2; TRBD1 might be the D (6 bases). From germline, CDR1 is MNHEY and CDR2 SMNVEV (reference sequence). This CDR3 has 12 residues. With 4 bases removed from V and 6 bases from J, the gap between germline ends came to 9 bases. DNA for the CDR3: TGTGCCAGCAGTTCACAGGGAAATGGCTACACCTTC. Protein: CASSSQGNGYTF.

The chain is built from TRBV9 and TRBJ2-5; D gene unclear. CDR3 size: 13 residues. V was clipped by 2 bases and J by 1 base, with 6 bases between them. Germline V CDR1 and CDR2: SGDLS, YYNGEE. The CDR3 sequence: CASSVSGQETQYF. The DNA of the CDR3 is TGTGCCAGCAGCGTTTCGGGCCAAGAGACCCAGTACTTC. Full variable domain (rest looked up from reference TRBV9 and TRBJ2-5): DSGVTQTPKHLITATGQRVTLRCSPRSGDLSVYWYQQSLDQGLQFLIQYYNGEERAKGNILERFSAQQFPDLHSELNLSSLELGDSALYFCASSVSGQETQYFGPGTRLLVL.

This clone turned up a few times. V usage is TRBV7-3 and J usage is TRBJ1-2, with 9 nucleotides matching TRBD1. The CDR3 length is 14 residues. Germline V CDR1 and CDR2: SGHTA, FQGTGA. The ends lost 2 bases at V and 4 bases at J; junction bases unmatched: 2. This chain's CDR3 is CASSLSGQGYGYTF. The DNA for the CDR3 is TGTGCCAGCAGCTTATCGGGACAGGGCTATGGCTACACCTTC.

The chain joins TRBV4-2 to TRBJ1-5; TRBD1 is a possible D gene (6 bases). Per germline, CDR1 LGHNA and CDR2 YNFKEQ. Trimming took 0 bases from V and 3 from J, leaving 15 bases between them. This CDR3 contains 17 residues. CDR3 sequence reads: CASSQDWQGNFNQPQHF. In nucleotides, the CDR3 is TGTGCCAGCAGCCAAGATTGGCAGGGGAACTTCAATCAGCCCCAGCATTTT.

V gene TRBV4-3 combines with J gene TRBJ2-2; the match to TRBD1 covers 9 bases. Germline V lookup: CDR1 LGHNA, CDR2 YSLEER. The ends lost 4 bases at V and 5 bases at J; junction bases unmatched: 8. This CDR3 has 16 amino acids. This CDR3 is CASSLNRGQGTGELFF. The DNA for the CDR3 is TGCGCCAGCAGCCTTAACAGGGGGCAGGGAACCGGGGAGCTGTTTTTT.

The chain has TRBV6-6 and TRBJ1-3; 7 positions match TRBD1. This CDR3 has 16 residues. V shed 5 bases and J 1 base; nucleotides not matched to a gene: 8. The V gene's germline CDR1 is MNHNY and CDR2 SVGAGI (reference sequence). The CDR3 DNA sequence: TGTGCCAGCAGTCCGCCGGGACAGAGTTCTGGAAACACCATATATTTT. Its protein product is CASSPPGQSSGNTIYF.

CDR3 sequence (DNA): TGCGCCAGCGCAAGGACAGGGCCCTACGAGCAGTACTTC. The encoded protein is CASARTGPYEQYF. This chain connects TRBV5-1 to TRBJ2-7; 8 bases agree with TRBD1. Germline values: CDR1 SGHRS, CDR2 YFSETQ. V was pared by 7 bases and J by 2 bases, with 5 bases of the junction left unmatched. The CDR3 length is 13 residues. Full variable domain (outside the CDR3, taken from reference TRBV5-1 and TRBJ2-7): KAGVTQTPRYLIKTRGQQVTLSCSPISGHRSVSWYQQTPGQGLQFLFEYFSETQRNKGNFPGRFSGRQFSNSRSEMNVSTLELGDSALYLCASARTGPYEQYFGPGTRLTVT.

CDR3 region: CASSRLAGGSGELFF. Written as DNA, the CDR3 is TGTGCCAGCAGCCGACTAGCGGGGGGTTCCGGGGAGCTGTTTTTT. The J gene is TRBJ2-2, the V gene TRBV2, with 13 bases fitting TRBD2. V dropped 6 bases and J dropped 6; count of bases not matched to a gene: 4. The germline V gene encodes CDR1 SNHLY and CDR2 FYNNEI. The CDR3 sequence is 15 residues long.